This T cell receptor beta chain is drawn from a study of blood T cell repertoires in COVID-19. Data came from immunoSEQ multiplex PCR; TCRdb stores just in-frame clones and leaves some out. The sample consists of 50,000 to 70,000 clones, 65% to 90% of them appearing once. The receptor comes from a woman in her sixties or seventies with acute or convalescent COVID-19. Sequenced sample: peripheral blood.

CDR3 DNA: TGTGCCAGCACTAAGGGACACCTCTATGGCTACACCTTC. It yields the protein CASTKGHLYGYTF. The rearrangement links TRBV6-5 to TRBJ1-2, with a possible D match to TRBD1 (6 bases). V was pared by 7 bases and J by 4 bases, with 13 bases between. The CDR3 has 13 amino acids. Germline loops: CDR1 MNHEY, CDR2 SVGAGI.